The next 28 T cell receptor beta chains were all read from a single sample in a study of blood T cell repertoires in COVID-19. The method was immunoSEQ multiplex PCR; TCRdb's version includes in-frame clones alone and lacks a portion of them. The sample has 150,000 to 200,000 clones, approximately 85% seen once. The sequenced material came from peripheral blood. Every receptor here comes from a man aged 55-75 years with acute or convalescent COVID-19.

The rearrangement joins TRBV6-6 to TRBJ2-7; D remains unclear. The CDR3 totals 11 residues. Germline CDR1 is MNHNY and CDR2 is SVGAGI (reference sequence). The V end lost 4 bases, the J end lost 4 bases, and 5 bases lay between the germline ends. The CDR3 reads CASSSQYEQYF. CDR3 nucleotide sequence: TGTGCCAGCAGTTCCCAATACGAGCAGTACTTC.

Only one count was recorded for this clone. This CDR3 reads CASSQPGGSTEAFF. CDR3 in DNA: TGTGCCAGTAGTCAGCCCGGGGGGAGCACTGAAGCTTTCTTT. The chain recombines TRBV19 with TRBJ1-1; TRBD1 is a possible D gene (5 bases). Germline V gene data show CDR1 as LNHDA and CDR2 as SQIVND (reference sequence). The length of the CDR3 is 14 residues. Between the trimmed V and J ends, which lost 5 bases and 4 bases, there was a span of 14 bases.

The V and J genes are TRBV7-3 and TRBJ2-7, with TRBD1 matching 8 bases. This CDR3 is built from 17 residues. V was pared by 6 bases and J by 3 bases, with 16 bases of the junction left unmatched. Per the germline V gene, CDR1 is SGHTA and CDR2 is FQGTGA. The CDR3, as DNA: TGTGCCAGCAGGCAGACAGATACGGGACAGGATTTCTACGAGCAGTACTTC. Its protein is CASRQTDTGQDFYEQYF.

This chain joins TRBV19 and TRBJ2-6; possible D gene TRBD2, 6 bases. Per germline, CDR1 LNHDA and CDR2 SQIVND (reference sequence). The CDR3 has 16 amino acids. Trimming removed 4 bases at V and 0 bases at J, with 10 bases between. CDR3 bases: TGTGCCAGTAGTAGGGACGGGAGCTCTGGGGCCAACGTCCTGACTTTC. Translated: CASSRDGSSGANVLTF.

The chain carries TRBV19 and TRBJ1-5; TRBD1 aligns across 7 bases. In germline, CDR1 is LNHDA, CDR2 SQIVND (reference sequence). The V and J ends lost 4 bases and 3 bases, in that order; junction bases with no gene match: 3. The CDR3 runs to 14 residues. CDR3 region: CASSRGQINQPQHF. In DNA form, the CDR3 reads TGTGCCAGTAGTAGGGGACAGATCAATCAGCCCCAGCATTTT.

This chain links TRBV7-6 with TRBJ2-3; 7 bases line up with TRBD2. The V gene end was trimmed by 4 bases and the J gene end by 2 bases; junction bases not matched to a gene: 9. Germline V gene data show CDR1 as SGHVS and CDR2 as FNYEAQ. The CDR3 length is 16 residues. CDR3 in amino acids: CASSSFGRGTTDTQYF. As DNA, the CDR3 is TGTGCCAGCAGCTCCTTTGGGCGGGGGACCACAGATACGCAGTATTTT. Supplemented by reference TRBV7-6 and TRBJ2-3, the full variable domain reads GAGVSQSPRYKVTKRGQDVALRCDPISGHVSLYWYRQALGQGPEFLTYFNYEAQQDKSGLPNDRFSAERPEGSISTLTIQRTEQRDSAMYRCASSSFGRGTTDTQYFGPGTRLTVL.

CDR3 residues: CASSRTGSGVEQYF. CDR3 nucleotide sequence: TGTGCCAGCAGCAGGACAGGGTCGGGCGTCGAGCAGTACTTC. The chain employs TRBV6-6 and TRBJ2-7; TRBD1 matches 8 bases. Germline V gene lookup returns CDR1 MNHNY and CDR2 SVGAGI (reference sequence). The CDR3 covers 14 residues. Unmatched junction bases numbered 10, after V lost 6 bases and J lost 6 bases.

This chain uses TRBV28 with TRBJ1-2, with 9 positions matching TRBD1. This CDR3 is 16 amino acids long. Germline CDR1 and CDR2: MDHEN and SYDVKM. V lost 3 bases, J lost 7 bases, and 12 bases stayed unmatched. CDR3 coding DNA: TGTGCCAGCAGTTTGGCACAGGGGGCTTCAGTAGCTGGCTACACCTTC. This translates into CASSLAQGASVAGYTF.

The rearrangement links TRBV7-9 to TRBJ1-1, with D possibly matching TRBD1 (5 bases). The CDR3 is 13 residues long. From germline, CDR1 is SEHNR and CDR2 FQNEAQ (reference sequence). Trimming took off 2 bases at V and 1 base at J, with 5 bases between the two ends. CDR3 nucleotide sequence: TGTGCCAGCAGCTTACAGGGGAACACTGAAGCTTTCTTT. Protein sequence: CASSLQGNTEAFF.

On this clone: Additional DNA sequences in this sample encode the identical CDR3. The chain recombines TRBV7-2 with TRBJ2-2; possible D gene TRBD2, 5 bases. Germline V gene lookup returns CDR1 SGHTA and CDR2 FQGNSA. The CDR3 consists of 15 residues. V was trimmed by 0 bases and J by 5 bases, leaving 10 bases between them. CDR3: CASSLAGVGTGELFF. In nucleotides, the CDR3 is TGTGCCAGCAGCTTAGCCGGGGTAGGGACCGGGGAGCTGTTTTTT. The full variable domain, with the rest looked up from reference TRBV7-2 and TRBJ2-2, is GAGVSQSPSNKVTEKGKDVELRCDPISGHTALYWYRQSLGQGLEFLIYFQGNSAPDKSGLPSDRFSAERTGGSVSTLTIQRTQQEDSAVYLCASSLAGVGTGELFFGEGSRLTVL.

This clone turned up a few times. The V call is TRBV2, the J call TRBJ2-1, with TRBD2 matching over 15 bases. This CDR3 has 17 amino acids. The trim removed 5 bases at V and 2 bases at J, leaving 4 bases unmatched. CDR1 SNHLY and CDR2 FYNNEI come from the germline V gene. In nucleotides, the CDR3 is TGTGCCAGCAGTCTCGGACTAGCGGGAGGGCCCTACAATGAGCAGTTCTTC. Its translation: CASSLGLAGGPYNEQFF.

The J gene is TRBJ2-3, the V gene TRBV7-2; tentative D call: TRBD2 (6 bases). V was pared by 5 bases and J by 5 bases, with 20 bases between. The CDR3 covers 16 residues. CDR1 SGHTA and CDR2 FQGNSA come from the germline V gene. For the CDR3, the DNA is TGTGCCAGCAGCCCAGGGATGAGGGGAGCGGGAGATACGCAGTATTTT. Protein: CASSPGMRGAGDTQYF. The entire variable domain, with the rest obtained from reference TRBV7-2 and TRBJ2-3, is as follows: GAGVSQSPSNKVTEKGKDVELRCDPISGHTALYWYRQSLGQGLEFLIYFQGNSAPDKSGLPSDRFSAERTGGSVSTLTIQRTQQEDSAVYLCASSPGMRGAGDTQYFGPGTRLTVL.

The chain combines TRBV15 with TRBJ2-1, with 16 nucleotides matching TRBD2. CDR1 is LNHNV, CDR2 YYDKDF, per germline (reference sequence). Trimming cost V 1 base and J 0 bases; bases outside gene matches: 6. CDR3 length equals 20 residues. This CDR3 reads CATSRGGGLAGGSSYNEQFF. CDR3 nucleotides: TGTGCCACCAGCAGAGGCGGGGGACTAGCGGGAGGGAGCTCCTACAATGAGCAGTTCTTC.

The rearrangement uses TRBV9 and TRBJ1-1; a weak D match, TRBD1 (6 bases). The CDR3 covers 15 residues. V shed 4 bases and J shed 0 bases, with 13 bases lying between them. Germline V gene sequence: CDR1 SGDLS, CDR2 YYNGEE. CDR3 in DNA: TGTGCCAGCAGCCCCCGACAGGTGGTGAACACTGAAGCTTTCTTT. Translated: CASSPRQVVNTEAFF.

This clone appeared a single time. DNA of the CDR3: TGCAGCGTTCGACAGGCCCGGCAGGCCTATGGCTACACCTTC. It yields the protein CSVRQARQAYGYTF. The chain combines TRBV29-1 with TRBJ1-2; D is perhaps TRBD1 (6 bases). Per the germline V gene, CDR1 is SQVTM and CDR2 is ANQGSEA. CDR3 length: 14 residues. The V end was cut by 5 bases, the J end by 4 bases, with 17 bases between.

The chain joins TRBV5-1 to TRBJ2-5; D is perhaps TRBD2 (5 bases). The length of the CDR3 is 15 residues. Germline CDR1 is SGHRS and CDR2 is YFSETQ. The ends were cut back, 6 bases at V and 5 bases at J, with 20 bases in the middle. Here the CDR3 DNA reads TGCGCCAGCACCTCCGATGGGGTAGCGTGGGAGACCCAGTACTTC. It is translated as CASTSDGVAWETQYF.

The rearrangement uses TRBV6-5 and TRBJ2-2, with a weak D call TRBD2 (5 bases). The CDR3 spans 15 residues. Germline V CDR1 and CDR2: MNHEY, SVGAGI. The ends were cut back, 4 bases at V and 0 bases at J, with 9 bases in the middle. The CDR3 is CASSLGSANTGELFF. The CDR3 DNA follows: TGTGCCAGCAGTTTAGGTAGCGCGAACACCGGGGAGCTGTTTTTT.

This clone has more than one count but fewer than ten. This chain uses TRBV6-4 with TRBJ1-6; D is perhaps TRBD1 (5 bases). Germline CDR1 MRHNA, CDR2 SNTAGT. The CDR3 has 18 residues. The V gene lost 6 bases and the J gene lost 5 bases, with 23 bases spanning the gap. The CDR3 DNA is TGTGCCAGCAGCGGGGGTTGCGGGCGTCTGCGGCATAATTCACCCCTCCACTTT. Its translation is CASSGGCGRLRHNSPLHF.

The J gene is TRBJ1-3, the V gene TRBV9; 10 nucleotides line up with TRBD1. CDR3 size: 18 residues. V lost 2 bases to trimming and J lost 4 bases; unmatched junction nucleotides: 12. The V gene's germline CDR1 is SGDLS and CDR2 YYNGEE. The CDR3 here is CASSVPEGTGAKGNTIYF. CDR3 DNA sequence: TGTGCCAGCAGCGTCCCTGAGGGGACAGGGGCAAAAGGAAACACCATATATTTT.

V and J are TRBV7-9 and TRBJ2-1; 7 bases agree with TRBD1. Germline V CDR1 and CDR2: SEHNR, FQNEAQ (reference sequence). There are 16 residues in the CDR3. Trimming removed 1 base from V and 5 bases from J; junction bases left unmatched: 8. CDR3 loop: CASSLGGQILNNEQFF. The CDR3 DNA reads as TGTGCCAGCAGCTTAGGGGGACAGATACTAAACAATGAGCAGTTCTTC.

The gene calls are TRBV7-2 and TRBJ2-3; perhaps TRBD1 as D (6 bases). Germline loops: CDR1 SGHTA, CDR2 FQGNSA. V lost 4 bases and J lost 0, with 14 bases in between. The CDR3 spans 16 residues. This chain's CDR3 is CASSSLGAFSTDTQYF. The DNA for the CDR3 is TGTGCCAGCAGCTCCTTGGGGGCCTTCAGCACAGATACGCAGTATTTT. The full variable domain, in which reference TRBV7-2 and TRBJ2-3 provide the parts outside the CDR3, is GAGVSQSPSNKVTEKGKDVELRCDPISGHTALYWYRQSLGQGLEFLIYFQGNSAPDKSGLPSDRFSAERTGGSVSTLTIQRTQQEDSAVYLCASSSLGAFSTDTQYFGPGTRLTVL.

This clone has just one count. This chain uses TRBV2 with TRBJ2-3; D is ambiguous. The germline gives CDR1 SNHLY, CDR2 FYNNEI. Trimming removed 1 base from V and 0 bases from J, with 5 bases in between. The CDR3 extends over 14 amino acids. The CDR3 DNA reads TGTGCCAGCAGTGAAGAAAGCAGCACAGATACGCAGTATTTT. Its translation is CASSEESSTDTQYF.

The chain employs TRBV7-9 and TRBJ2-1; 12 nucleotides align to TRBD2. Trimming removed 2 bases from V and 7 bases from J; junction bases left unmatched: 12. This CDR3 has 18 residues. Looked up from germline, CDR1 is SEHNR and CDR2 is FQNEAQ (reference sequence). The CDR3 spells CASSLPHRLAGVRNEQFF. The CDR3 DNA reads TGTGCCAGCAGCTTACCACACCGACTAGCGGGAGTGCGAAATGAGCAGTTCTTC.

This chain links TRBV9 with TRBJ1-4; TRBD1 matches at 7 bases. Trimming removed 2 bases from V and 4 bases from J; junction bases left unmatched: 5. This CDR3 has 15 amino acids. Per germline, CDR1 SGDLS and CDR2 YYNGEE. The CDR3 loop is CASSVGTAINEKLFF. CDR3 sequence (DNA): TGTGCCAGCAGCGTCGGGACAGCAATTAATGAAAAACTGTTTTTT.

The gene calls are TRBV9 and TRBJ1-3; perhaps TRBD1 as D (6 bases). V lost 1 base and J 2 bases, leaving 7 bases between the germline ends. The germline CDR1 and CDR2 sequences are SGDLS and YYNGEE. The CDR3 extends over 14 amino acids. For the CDR3, the DNA is TGTGCCAGCAGCGTAACAGGGACTGGAAACACCATATATTTT. The encoded protein is CASSVTGTGNTIYF.

The V and J genes are TRBV6-5 and TRBJ2-1, with 8 bases that match TRBD1. This CDR3 spans 15 amino acids. The trim removed 2 bases at V and 3 bases at J, leaving 3 bases unmatched. Per germline, CDR1 MNHEY and CDR2 SVGAGI. In nucleotides, the CDR3 is TGTGCCAGCAGTTACCGCGGGACAGGCTACAATGAGCAGTTCTTC. As protein: CASSYRGTGYNEQFF.

The chain carries TRBV19 and TRBJ1-5; tentatively, D is TRBD1 (6 bases). The CDR3 has 13 amino acids. Germline-derived CDR1 and CDR2 are LNHDA and SQIVND (reference sequence). The V end was cut by 6 bases, the J end by 4 bases, with 10 bases between. The CDR3 spells CASSLDRNQPQHF. CDR3 bases: TGTGCCAGTAGCCTGGACAGAAATCAGCCCCAGCATTTT.

About this clone: Other DNA variants within this sample encode the same CDR3. The CDR3 nucleotides are TGTGCCAGCTCATCCACTAGCGGGAGCTCCTACGAGCAGTACTTC. Its translation is CASSSTSGSSYEQYF. The chain recombines TRBV18 with TRBJ2-7; 11 nucleotides line up with TRBD2. The CDR3 is 15 amino acids. Trimming took 5 bases from V and 0 from J; bases not matched to a gene: 3. CDR1 and CDR2 from the germline V gene are KGHSH and LQKENI.